The TCR beta chain under discussion was sequenced for a study of radiotherapy plus CTLA-4 blockade in lung cancer. About the research overall: The study recorded objective responses in around a sixth of patients and disease control in 31%. Study-wide findings and caveats: Among blood TCR repertoires after radiotherapy plus ipilimumab, tumor-derived clones expanded. Strongest reported response predictors: early blood clone changes and post-radiation interferon-beta.

Assay: immunoSEQ multiplex PCR; the TCRdb copy retains only in-frame clones and omits some. The sample holds approximately 89,000 clones; roughly four fifths are singletons and the top ten take 14% to 15%. Alongside CTLA-4 blockade with ipilimumab, patients with chemo-refractory metastatic non-small-cell lung cancer received focal radiation. This CDR3 contains 15 residues. This clone was seen a handful of times. Its antigen is currently unknown. The sample in question was peripheral blood, obtained from a patient treated with radiotherapy plus ipilimumab. This chain links TRBV21-1 with TRBJ1-5; TRBD1, the table's D call, lacks a check against the DNA. TRBV21-1 is tagged as a pseudogene. The sequence derives from a human donor with non-small cell lung cancer that progressed on radiotherapy plus ipilimumab. CDR3 amino acids: CASSKGQHSNQPQHF. CDR3 DNA: TGTGCCAGCAGCAAAGGACAGCATAGCAATCAGCCCCAGCATTTT.